This is a list of T cell receptor beta chains from one sample in a study of T-cell reconstitution after alpha-beta-depleted transplantation in children. TCRdb ran MiXCR on the PCR reads and lists one entry per CDR3 protein. This sample yields 450,000 to 600,000 distinct CDR3 sequences, of which 8% to 11% are seen a single time; about 2.1% belongs to the top ten. Sequences were derived from PBMCs, sampled before TCRalphabeta/CD19-depleted stem cell transplant. The receptor source for this set is a child aged 2-15 years with inherited bone marrow failure, due to receive a stem cell transplant. Each CDR3 is given with its conserved first and last residue. A D gene is named only where the DNA matches it firmly. Clone sizes are given selectively: once, few, many, or a class where the clone is expanded.

j_call clone_size d_call v_call cdr3_nt cdr3_aa
TRBJ2-1 . . TRBV7-2 TGTGCCAGCAGCTTAGCCCTTGGGGGGGGGCCCTACAATGAGCAGTTCTTC CASSLALGGGPYNEQFF
TRBJ1-4 . TRBD1 TRBV27 TGTGCCAGCAGTCAAAGGGGACAGGGAGGAGGGGCTAATGAAAAACTGTTTTTT CASSQRGQGGGANEKLFF
TRBJ2-1 . . TRBV19 TGTGCCAGTAGTATCCCGGCAGGGAGCTCCTACAATGAGCAGTTCTTC CASSIPAGSSYNEQFF
TRBJ2-1 many TRBD2 TRBV20-1 TGCAGTGCTAGAGGGGGCCTAGCGGGAGGCGCCAATGAGCAGTTCTTC CSARGGLAGGANEQFF
TRBJ2-5 many . TRBV4-2 TGTGCCAGCAGCCAAGAAATTGACGAGGGGGAGACCCAGTACTTC CASSQEIDEGETQYF
TRBJ1-1 many . TRBV12-3/TRBV12-4 TGTGCCAGCAGCCCCTCGGGAACTGAAGCTTTCTTT CASSPSGTEAFF
TRBJ2-7 many TRBD2 TRBV20-1 TGCAGTGCAAAAAAAGCGGGAGAGGTTTACGAGCAGTACTTC CSAKKAGEVYEQYF
TRBJ2-7 . . TRBV20-1 TGCAGTGCTAGAGATTCCGTTACCGGATACGAGCAGTACTTC CSARDSVTGYEQYF
TRBJ1-2 many TRBD1 TRBV6-1 TGTGCCAGCAGTGCACCGGGACAGGGCTATGGCTACACCTTC CASSAPGQGYGYTF
TRBJ2-3 many . TRBV10-3 TGTGCCATCAGTGAGTCGAACTTGGCGGGACTCACAGATACGCAGTATTTT CAISESNLAGLTDTQYF
TRBJ2-7 . . TRBV20-1 TGCAATGCCATAGACGACCTAGTGGATGGGTTTGACCAGTACTTC CNAIDDLVDGFDQYF
TRBJ2-2 many . TRBV5-1 TGCGCCAGCAGTTACCTGAACACCGGGGAGCTGTTTTTT CASSYLNTGELFF
TRBJ1-5 many . TRBV5-1 TGCGCCAGCAGCACGGAGGGCGATCAGCCCCAGCATTTT CASSTEGDQPQHF
TRBJ2-3 few . TRBV4-3 TGCGCCAGCAGCCAGACACTAAAACAGGGTAGAGATACGCAGTATTTT CASSQTLKQGRDTQYF
TRBJ2-7 many TRBD2 TRBV7-2 TGTGCCAGCAGCTTAGGGGGGGGATCCTCCTACGAGCAGTACTTC CASSLGGGSSYEQYF
TRBJ2-2 many TRBD2 TRBV7-8 TGTGCCAGCAGCTGGGGACTAGTATACACCGGGGAGCTGTTTTTT CASSWGLVYTGELFF
TRBJ2-1 many TRBD1 TRBV7-9 TGTGCCAGCAGCCCGAGGACAGGGCAGTTCTTC CASSPRTGQFF
TRBJ2-7 . TRBD2 TRBV7-2 TGTGCCAGCAGCTTAGCCGGGGCTAGCGGGAGGGGATACGAGCAGTACTTC CASSLAGASGRGYEQYF
TRBJ2-1 few . TRBV27 TGTGCCAGCAGTTTCTTTGGATCGGCGGCGGAGCAGTTCTTC CASSFFGSAAEQFF
TRBJ2-7 many . TRBV7-9 TGTGCCAGCAGCTTAGCTAAAATGTCCTACGAGCAGTACTTC CASSLAKMSYEQYF
TRBJ2-7 many . TRBV7-9 TGTGCCAGCAGCCCGACGACACGCTACGAGCAGTACTTC CASSPTTRYEQYF
TRBJ1-1 . . TRBV7-9 TGTGCCAGCAGCTTGGGCTACCGACCCCCGAACACTGAAGCTTTCTTT CASSLGYRPPNTEAFF
TRBJ2-3 many . TRBV7-2 TGTGCCAGCAGCTTTACCGGGACCACAGATACGCAGTATTTT CASSFTGTTDTQYF
TRBJ1-1 many . TRBV9 TGTGCCAGCAGCGGGGGTCAGGACACTGAAGCTTTCTTT CASSGGQDTEAFF
TRBJ1-5 many . TRBV7-8 TGTGCCAGCAGCCCCGGTCGGGTTGGCAGAGACAATCAGCCCCAGCATTTT CASSPGRVGRDNQPQHF
TRBJ2-1 few TRBD2 TRBV12-3/TRBV12-4 TGTGCCAGCAGTTGGGAGGGTGAGCAGTTCTTC CASSWEGEQFF
TRBJ1-1 many . TRBV12-3/TRBV12-4 TGTGCCAGCAGTTTAAAGAAGCCTGAAGCTTTCTTT CASSLKKPEAFF
TRBJ1-6 many . TRBV13 TGTGCCAGCAGCTTAGGACCTGGGCAAAATTCACCCCTCCACTTT CASSLGPGQNSPLHF
TRBJ2-7 many TRBD1 TRBV7-9 TGTGCCAGCAGCCCAGGGGGCACAGGGGGTCTTTACGAGCAGTACTTC CASSPGGTGGLYEQYF
TRBJ2-1 many . TRBV20-1 TGCAGTGCTAGAGCCTCAATCTACAATGAGCAGTTCTTC CSARASIYNEQFF
TRBJ2-2 many TRBD2 TRBV12-3/TRBV12-4 TGTGCCAGCAGCCAAGGACTAGCGGGAATCACCGGGGAGCTGTTTTTT CASSQGLAGITGELFF
TRBJ1-1 many . TRBV20-1 TGCAGTGCCCAGAACCCCGGGGCCCCGAACACTGAAGCTTTCTTT CSAQNPGAPNTEAFF
TRBJ2-1 many . TRBV12-3/TRBV12-4 TGTGCCAGCAGTCCTAAATACAATGAGCAGTTCTTC CASSPKYNEQFF
TRBJ2-1 few . TRBV5-5 TGTGCCAGCAGCTTGGCCGGACGGGAGAGGATTGAGCAGTTCTTC CASSLAGRERIEQFF
TRBJ2-7 many . TRBV7-9 TGTGCCAGCAGCTTAATCTCCTACGAGCAGTACTTC CASSLISYEQYF
TRBJ1-1 many TRBD1 TRBV7-9 TGTGCCAGCACCCACCGGACAGGGCGCGGGAACACTGAAGCTTTCTTT CASTHRTGRGNTEAFF
TRBJ2-6 . . TRBV20-1 TGCTGTGCTAGAGATCGGCGGGGAAGTCCTGGGGCCAACGTCCTGACTTTC CCARDRRGSPGANVLTF